This T cell receptor beta chain was captured by sequencing in a study of blood T cell repertoires in COVID-19. Study-wide background: The study drew acute and convalescent COVID-19 samples from the United States, Italy and Spain. PBMCs, B-cell-depleted T cells, or T cells provided the cDNA or gDNA that made up the material.

As processed by the authors: Amplifying reference gene primers gave estimates of nucleated cell counts. The assay was immunoSEQ multiplex PCR, and TCRdb's table has in-frame clones only and misses some. That table furnishes V, J and clone size, whereas the DNA furnished D and trimming. Here the sample spans 130,000 to 150,000 clones, 88% being singletons. This clone came up once. The CDR3 consists of 16 residues. In germline, CDR1 is KGHDR, CDR2 SFDVKD. The V and J ends lost 4 bases and 8 bases, in that order; junction bases with no gene match: 6. The specimen was peripheral blood. The chain carries TRBV24-1 and TRBJ2-1; 14 nucleotides agree with TRBD2. This receptor was obtained from a human donor in a cohort sampled during active COVID-19. The CDR3 protein is CATSDSGTSGRYEQFF. The CDR3 region has the DNA TGTGCCACCAGTGACTCCGGGACTAGCGGGAGATATGAGCAGTTCTTC.